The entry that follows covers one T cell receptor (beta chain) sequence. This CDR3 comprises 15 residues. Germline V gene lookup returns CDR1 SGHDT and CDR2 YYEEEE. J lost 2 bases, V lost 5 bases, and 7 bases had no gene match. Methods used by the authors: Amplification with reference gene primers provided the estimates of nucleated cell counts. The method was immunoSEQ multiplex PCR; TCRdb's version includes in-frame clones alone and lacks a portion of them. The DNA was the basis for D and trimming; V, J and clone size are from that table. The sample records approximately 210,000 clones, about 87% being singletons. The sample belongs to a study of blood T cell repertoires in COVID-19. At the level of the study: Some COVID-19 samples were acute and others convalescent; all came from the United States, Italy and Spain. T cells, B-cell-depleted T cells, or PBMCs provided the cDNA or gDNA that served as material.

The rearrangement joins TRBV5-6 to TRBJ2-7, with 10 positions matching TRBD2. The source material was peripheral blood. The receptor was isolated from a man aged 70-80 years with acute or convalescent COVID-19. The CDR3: CASRSRLAGAYEQYF. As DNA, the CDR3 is TGTGCCAGCAGGTCTCGGCTAGCGGGAGCCTACGAGCAGTACTTC.